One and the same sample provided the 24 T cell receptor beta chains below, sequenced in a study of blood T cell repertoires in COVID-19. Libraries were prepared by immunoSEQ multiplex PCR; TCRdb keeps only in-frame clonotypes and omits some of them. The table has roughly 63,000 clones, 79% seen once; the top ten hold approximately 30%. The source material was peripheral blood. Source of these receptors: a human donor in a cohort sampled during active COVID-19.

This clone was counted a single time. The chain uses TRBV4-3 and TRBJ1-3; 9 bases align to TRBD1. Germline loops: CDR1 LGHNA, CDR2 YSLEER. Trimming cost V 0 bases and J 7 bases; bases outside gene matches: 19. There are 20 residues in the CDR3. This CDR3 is CASSQDYPRDRVKMGNTIYF. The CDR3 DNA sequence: TGCGCCAGCAGCCAAGATTACCCACGGGACAGGGTAAAAATGGGGAACACCATATATTTT.

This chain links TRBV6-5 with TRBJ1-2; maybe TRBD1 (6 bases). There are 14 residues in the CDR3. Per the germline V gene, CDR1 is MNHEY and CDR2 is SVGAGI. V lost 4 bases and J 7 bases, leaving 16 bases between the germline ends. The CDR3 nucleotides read TGTGCCAGCAGTTCATTCCGACAGGTTGGTGGCTACACCTTC. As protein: CASSSFRQVGGYTF.

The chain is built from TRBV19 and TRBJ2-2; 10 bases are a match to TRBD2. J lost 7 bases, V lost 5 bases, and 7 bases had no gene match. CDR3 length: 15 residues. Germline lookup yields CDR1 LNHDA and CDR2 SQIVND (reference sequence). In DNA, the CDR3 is TGTGCCAGTAGTTCCCTAGCGGGAGTAGTCGGGGAGCTGTTTTTT. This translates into CASSSLAGVVGELFF.

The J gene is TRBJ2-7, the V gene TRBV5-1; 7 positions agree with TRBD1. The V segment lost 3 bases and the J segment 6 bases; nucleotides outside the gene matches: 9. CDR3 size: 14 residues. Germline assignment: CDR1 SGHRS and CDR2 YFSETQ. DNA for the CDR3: TGCGCCAGCAGCTCGACCTCGACAGGGCGCGAGCAGTACTTC. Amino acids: CASSSTSTGREQYF. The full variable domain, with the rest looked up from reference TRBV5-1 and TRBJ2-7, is KAGVTQTPRYLIKTRGQQVTLSCSPISGHRSVSWYQQTPGQGLQFLFEYFSETQRNKGNFPGRFSGRQFSNSRSEMNVSTLELGDSALYLCASSSTSTGREQYFGPGTRLTVT.

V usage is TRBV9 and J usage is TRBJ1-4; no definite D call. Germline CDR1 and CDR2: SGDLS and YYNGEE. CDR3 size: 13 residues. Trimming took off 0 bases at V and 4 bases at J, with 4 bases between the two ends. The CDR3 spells CASSVDGNEKLFF. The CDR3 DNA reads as TGTGCCAGCAGCGTAGACGGTAATGAAAAACTGTTTTTT.

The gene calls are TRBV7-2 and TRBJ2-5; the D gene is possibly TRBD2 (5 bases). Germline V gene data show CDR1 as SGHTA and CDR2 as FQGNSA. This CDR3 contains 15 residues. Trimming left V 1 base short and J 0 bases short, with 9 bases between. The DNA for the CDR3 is TGTGCCAGCAGCTTAGAATCGGGATACCAAGAGACCCAGTACTTC. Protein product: CASSLESGYQETQYF.

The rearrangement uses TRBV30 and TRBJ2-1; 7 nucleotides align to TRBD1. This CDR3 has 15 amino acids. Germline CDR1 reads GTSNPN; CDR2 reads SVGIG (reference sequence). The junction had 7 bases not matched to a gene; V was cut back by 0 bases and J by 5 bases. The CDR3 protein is CAWSVHQGVDNEQFF. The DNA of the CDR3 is TGTGCCTGGAGTGTACACCAGGGGGTGGACAATGAGCAGTTCTTC. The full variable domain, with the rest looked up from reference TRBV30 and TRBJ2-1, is SQTIHQWPATLVQPVGSPLSLECTVEGTSNPNLYWYRQAAGRGLQLLFYSVGIGQISSEVPQNLSASRPQDRQFILSSKKLLLSDSGFYLCAWSVHQGVDNEQFFGPGTRLTVL.

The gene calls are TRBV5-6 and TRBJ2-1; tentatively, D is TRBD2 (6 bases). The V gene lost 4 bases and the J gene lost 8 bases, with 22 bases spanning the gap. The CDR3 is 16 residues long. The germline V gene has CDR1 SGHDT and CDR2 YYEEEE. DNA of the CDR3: TGTGCCAGCAGCCCGGGGGTCGGAGGCACCTTCTATGAGCAGTTCTTC. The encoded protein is CASSPGVGGTFYEQFF.

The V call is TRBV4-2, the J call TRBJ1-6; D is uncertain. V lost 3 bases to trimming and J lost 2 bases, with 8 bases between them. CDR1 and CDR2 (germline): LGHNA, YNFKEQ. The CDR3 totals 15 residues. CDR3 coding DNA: TGTGCCAGCAGCCAGAGTGAACCCTATAATTCACCCCTCCACTTT. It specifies CASSQSEPYNSPLHF.

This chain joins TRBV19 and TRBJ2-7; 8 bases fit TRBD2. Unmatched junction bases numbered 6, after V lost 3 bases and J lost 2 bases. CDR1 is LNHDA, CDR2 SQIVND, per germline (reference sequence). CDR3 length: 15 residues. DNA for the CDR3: TGTGCCAGTAGTATCCGAACTAGCGGAACCTACGAGCAGTACTTC. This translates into CASSIRTSGTYEQYF.

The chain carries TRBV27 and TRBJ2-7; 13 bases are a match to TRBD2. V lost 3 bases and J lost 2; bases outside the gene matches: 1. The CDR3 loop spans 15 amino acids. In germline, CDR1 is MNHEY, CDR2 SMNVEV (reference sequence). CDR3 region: CASSLGLAGPYEQYF. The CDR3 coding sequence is TGTGCCAGCAGTTTGGGACTAGCGGGACCCTACGAGCAGTACTTC.

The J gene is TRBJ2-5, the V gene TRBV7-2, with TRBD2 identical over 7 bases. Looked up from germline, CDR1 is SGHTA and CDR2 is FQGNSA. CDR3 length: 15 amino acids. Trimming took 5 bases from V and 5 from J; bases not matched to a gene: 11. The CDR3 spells CASSAAWGEGETQYF. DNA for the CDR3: TGTGCCAGCAGCGCTGCCTGGGGGGAGGGGGAGACCCAGTACTTC.

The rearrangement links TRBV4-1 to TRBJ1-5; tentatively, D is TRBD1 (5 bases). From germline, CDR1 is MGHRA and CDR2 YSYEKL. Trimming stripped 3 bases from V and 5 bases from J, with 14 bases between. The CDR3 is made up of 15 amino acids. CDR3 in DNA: TGCGCCAGCAGCCATCACCAGGGTGGCGATCAGCCCCAGCATTTT. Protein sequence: CASSHHQGGDQPQHF.

DNA for the CDR3: TGTGCCAGCACCTTGGCTGAAAAACTGTTTTTT. Translation: CASTLAEKLFF. V gene TRBV2 combines with J gene TRBJ1-4; D call uncertain. Germline CDR1 is SNHLY and CDR2 is FYNNEI. V was pared by 7 bases and J by 7 bases, with 7 bases between. CDR3 length: 11 amino acids.

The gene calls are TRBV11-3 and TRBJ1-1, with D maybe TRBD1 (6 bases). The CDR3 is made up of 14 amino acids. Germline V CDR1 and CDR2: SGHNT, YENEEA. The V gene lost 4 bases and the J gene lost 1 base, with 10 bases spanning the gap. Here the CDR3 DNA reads TGTGCCAGCAGCTCGGACAGCAGGAACACTGAAGCTTTCTTT. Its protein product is CASSSDSRNTEAFF.

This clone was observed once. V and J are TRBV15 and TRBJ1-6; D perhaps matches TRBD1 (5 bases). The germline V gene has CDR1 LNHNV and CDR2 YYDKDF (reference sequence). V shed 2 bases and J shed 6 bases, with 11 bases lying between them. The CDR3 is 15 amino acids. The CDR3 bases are TGTGCCACCAGCAGAAACCAGGGTGTTAATTCACCCCTCCACTTT. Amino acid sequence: CATSRNQGVNSPLHF.

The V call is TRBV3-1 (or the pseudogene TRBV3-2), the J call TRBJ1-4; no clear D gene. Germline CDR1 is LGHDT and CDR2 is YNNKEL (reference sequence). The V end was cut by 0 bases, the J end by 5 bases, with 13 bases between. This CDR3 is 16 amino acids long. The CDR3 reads CASSQDMRGLNEKLFF. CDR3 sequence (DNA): TGTGCCAGCAGCCAAGATATGCGAGGGTTGAATGAAAAACTGTTTTTT.

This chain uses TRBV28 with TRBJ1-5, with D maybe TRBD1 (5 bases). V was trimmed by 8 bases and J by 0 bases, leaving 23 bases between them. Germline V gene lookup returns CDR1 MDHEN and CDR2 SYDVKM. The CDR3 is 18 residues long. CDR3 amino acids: CASSERDFSRASNQPQHF. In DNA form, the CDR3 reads TGTGCCAGCTCCGAACGGGACTTCAGCAGAGCTAGCAATCAGCCCCAGCATTTT.

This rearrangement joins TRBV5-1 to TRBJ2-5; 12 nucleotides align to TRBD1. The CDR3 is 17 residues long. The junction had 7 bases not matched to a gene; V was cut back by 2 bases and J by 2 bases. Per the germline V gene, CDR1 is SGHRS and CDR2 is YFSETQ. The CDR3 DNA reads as TGCGCCAGCAGCTTAGCCCGGGACAGGGGGCTTCAAGAGACCCAGTACTTC. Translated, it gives CASSLARDRGLQETQYF.

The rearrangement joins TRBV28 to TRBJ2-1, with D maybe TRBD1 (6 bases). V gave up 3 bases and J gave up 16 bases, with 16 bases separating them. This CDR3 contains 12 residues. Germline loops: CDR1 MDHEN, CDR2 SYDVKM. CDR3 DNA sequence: TGTGCCAGCAGTTTGCTAGGGGGTGCTTATTTCTTC. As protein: CASSLLGGAYFF. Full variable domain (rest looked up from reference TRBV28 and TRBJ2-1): DVKVTQSSRYLVKRTGEKVFLECVQDMDHENMFWYRQDPGLGLRLIYFSYDVKMKEKGDIPEGYSVSREKKERFSLILESASTNQTSMYLCASSLLGGAYFFGPGTRLTVL.

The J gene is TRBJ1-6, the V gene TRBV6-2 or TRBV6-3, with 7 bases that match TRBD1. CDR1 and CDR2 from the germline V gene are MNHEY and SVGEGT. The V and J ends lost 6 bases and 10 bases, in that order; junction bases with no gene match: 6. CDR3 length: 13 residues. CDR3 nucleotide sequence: TGTGCCAGCAGCGAGGGGGCAAAATCACCCCTCCACTTT. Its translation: CASSEGAKSPLHF.

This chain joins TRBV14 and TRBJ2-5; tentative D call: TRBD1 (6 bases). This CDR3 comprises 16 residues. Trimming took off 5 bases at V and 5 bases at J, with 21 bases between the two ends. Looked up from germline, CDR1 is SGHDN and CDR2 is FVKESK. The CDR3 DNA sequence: TGTGCCAGCAGCACCCATACAGGGACCCGTGTGGAGACCCAGTACTTC. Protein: CASSTHTGTRVETQYF.

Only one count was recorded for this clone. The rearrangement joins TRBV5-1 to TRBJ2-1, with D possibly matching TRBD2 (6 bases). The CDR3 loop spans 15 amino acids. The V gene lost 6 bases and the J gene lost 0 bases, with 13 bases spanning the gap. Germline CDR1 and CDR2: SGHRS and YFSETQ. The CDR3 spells CASTSAGSSYNEQFF. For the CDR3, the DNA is TGCGCCAGCACCTCTGCCGGGAGCTCCTACAATGAGCAGTTCTTC.

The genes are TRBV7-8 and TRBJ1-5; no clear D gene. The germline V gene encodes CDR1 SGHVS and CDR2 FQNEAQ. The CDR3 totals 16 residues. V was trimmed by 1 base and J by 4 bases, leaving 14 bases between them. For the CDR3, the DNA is TGTGCCAGCAGCTTAGGGCTCCGAAAACTAAATCAGCCCCAGCATTTT. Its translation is CASSLGLRKLNQPQHF.